These 21 T cell receptor beta chains share one sample of origin, sequenced in a study of T cell responses to AZD1222 COVID-19 vaccine. TCRdb keeps only in-frame clones here, not all; method: immunoSEQ multiplex PCR. The sample carries about 50,000 clones, 80% recorded once. This specimen consisted of peripheral blood, obtained 28 days after the second AZD1222 dose. The receptors stem from an adult who received the AZD1222 COVID-19 vaccine.

The chain has TRBV19 and TRBJ2-7; 7 nucleotides match TRBD2. Germline-derived CDR1 and CDR2 are LNHDA and SQIVND (reference sequence). CDR3 size: 16 residues. Losses at the gene ends were 4 bases for V and 7 bases for J; bases not matched to a gene: 16. CDR3 sequence: CASSKIVSAGVVEQYF. The CDR3 region has the DNA TGTGCCAGTAGTAAAATAGTCTCGGCGGGAGTGGTAGAGCAGTACTTC.

This clone was counted once. This chain uses TRBV6-1 with TRBJ1-5; D unclear. Germline CDR1 reads MNHNS; CDR2 reads SASEGT. Trimming stripped 1 base from V and 5 bases from J, with 9 bases between. The CDR3 is 14 residues long. For the CDR3, the DNA is TGTGCCAGCAGTGAAGGCGGCGGGGATCAGCCCCAGCATTTT. Translated: CASSEGGGDQPQHF.

The rearrangement uses TRBV29-1 and TRBJ1-3; D gene uncertain. This CDR3 has 11 amino acids. CDR1 is SQVTM, CDR2 ANQGSEA, per germline. V lost 6 bases, J lost 0 bases, and 3 bases lay in between. The CDR3 nucleotides are TGCAGCGTCGACTCTGGAAACACCATATATTTT. It is translated as CSVDSGNTIYF. Looking up the rest from reference TRBV29-1 and TRBJ1-3 gives the full variable domain: SAVISQKPSRDICQRGTSLTIQCQVDSQVTMMFWYRQQPGQSLTLIATANQGSEATYESGFVIDKFPISRPNLTFSTLTVSNMSPEDSSIYLCSVDSGNTIYFGEGSWLTVV.

The CDR3 nucleotides read TGTGCCAGCAGTGAAGCCATCTTTTTAGTCGACAGAAATGAAAAACTGTTTTTT. Translated, it gives CASSEAIFLVDRNEKLFF. This chain links TRBV6-1 with TRBJ1-4, with TRBD1 as a possible D gene (5 bases). The germline CDR1 and CDR2 sequences are MNHNS and SASEGT. The CDR3 totals 18 residues. V gave up 0 bases and J gave up 5 bases, with 19 bases separating them.

This chain joins TRBV27 and TRBJ1-1; a possible D gene is TRBD1 (5 bases). V gave up 0 bases and J gave up 5 bases, with 31 bases separating them. CDR1 MNHEY and CDR2 SMNVEV come from the germline V gene (reference sequence). This CDR3 region has 21 residues. This CDR3 reads CASSLSGFGAGWFPNGTEAFF. CDR3 DNA sequence: TGTGCCAGCAGTTTATCTGGTTTTGGGGCAGGGTGGTTCCCCAATGGGACTGAAGCTTTCTTT.

This chain connects TRBV7-3 to TRBJ1-6; D gene uncertain. Germline values: CDR1 SGHTA, CDR2 FQGTGA. The CDR3 runs 13 residues. V was clipped by 0 bases and J by 8 bases, with 5 bases between them. In DNA form, the CDR3 reads TGTGCCAGCAGCTTAACGCTGGATTCACCCCTCCACTTT. Residues: CASSLTLDSPLHF.

This chain connects TRBV28 to TRBJ1-3, with a possible D match to TRBD1 (6 bases). This CDR3 has 14 amino acids. CDR1 is MDHEN, CDR2 SYDVKM, per germline. Trimming left V 6 bases short and J 4 bases short, with 13 bases between. The DNA for the CDR3 is TGTGCCAGCAGACAACAGGGAGGAGGAAACACCATATATTTT. It specifies CASRQQGGGNTIYF.

V usage is TRBV7-6 and J usage is TRBJ1-2; 8 positions agree with TRBD1. V was clipped by 1 base and J by 3 bases; unmatched bases: 10. CDR3 length: 17 residues. Germline CDR1 is SGHVS and CDR2 is FNYEAQ. The CDR3 sequence is CASSLGQGQEVDYGYTF. The CDR3 DNA is TGTGCCAGCAGCTTAGGACAGGGGCAGGAGGTGGACTATGGCTACACCTTC.

V usage is TRBV10-3 and J usage is TRBJ2-3; D unresolved. Germline assignment: CDR1 ENHRY and CDR2 SYGVKD. Trimming pared 1 base from V and 1 base from J, leaving 6 bases between. The CDR3 runs 14 residues. The CDR3 nucleotides are TGTGCCATCAGTGAGTACTGGGGCACAGATACGCAGTATTTT. Protein sequence: CAISEYWGTDTQYF.

The chain recombines TRBV6-2 or TRBV6-3 with TRBJ2-6; TRBD1 matches 7 bases. Per germline, CDR1 MNHEY and CDR2 SVGEGT. Trimming cost V 4 bases and J 0 bases; bases outside gene matches: 15. This CDR3 region has 20 residues. CDR3 amino acids: CASSFNADRNLPSGANVLTF. CDR3 sequence (DNA): TGTGCCAGCAGTTTTAATGCGGACAGGAATTTGCCCTCTGGGGCCAACGTCCTGACTTTC.

The genes are TRBV10-3 and TRBJ1-5; 7 nucleotides match TRBD1. CDR3 length: 15 amino acids. Germline-derived CDR1 and CDR2 are ENHRY and SYGVKD. After removal of 6 bases from V and 2 bases from J, the junction contained 7 bases not matched to a gene. CDR3 sequence reads: CAISNIDRGNQPQHF. For the CDR3, the DNA is TGTGCCATCAGCAACATCGACAGGGGCAATCAGCCCCAGCATTTT.

The gene calls are TRBV7-2 and TRBJ2-1, with TRBD2 identical over 9 bases. CDR3 length: 14 amino acids. The trim removed 4 bases at V and 9 bases at J, leaving 7 bases unmatched. Germline lookup yields CDR1 SGHTA and CDR2 FQGNSA. The CDR3, as DNA: TGTGCCAGCAGCTCCAGGGGGACTAGCACTGAGCAGTTCTTC. This gives the protein CASSSRGTSTEQFF.

The CDR3 nucleotides are TGTGCCACCAGTGACTTTGGACAGAATCAGCCCCAGCATTTT. It codes for CATSDFGQNQPQHF. The J gene is TRBJ1-5, the V gene TRBV24-1; D might be TRBD1 (6 bases). The ends were cut back, 4 bases at V and 4 bases at J, with 10 bases in the middle. This CDR3 is built from 14 residues. Germline V CDR1 and CDR2: KGHDR, SFDVKD.

The J gene is TRBJ1-2, the V gene TRBV5-4; TRBD1 might be the D (5 bases). In germline, CDR1 is SGHNT, CDR2 YYREEE (reference sequence). This CDR3 is 14 amino acids long. The germline V and J ends were trimmed by 4 bases and 8 bases, with 18 bases remaining between them. This chain's CDR3 is CASSHEAGTGGYTF. The CDR3 DNA reads as TGTGCCAGCAGCCACGAAGCAGGGACGGGGGGCTACACCTTC. Combining the CDR3 with reference TRBV5-4 and TRBJ1-2 gives the whole variable domain ETGVTQSPTHLIKTRGQQVTLRCSSQSGHNTVSWYQQALGQGPQFIFQYYREEENGRGNFPPRFSGLQFPNYSSELNVNALELDDSALYLCASSHEAGTGGYTFGSGTRLTVV.

The rearrangement uses TRBV7-9 and TRBJ1-1; D gene uncertain. The germline CDR1 and CDR2 sequences are SEHNR and FQNEAQ (reference sequence). The CDR3 loop spans 12 amino acids. The V end was cut by 3 bases, the J end by 1 base, with 3 bases between. The CDR3 bases are TGTGCCAGCAGCTTGACGAACACTGAAGCTTTCTTT. Its protein product is CASSLTNTEAFF.

The chain is built from TRBV28 and TRBJ1-5; the match to TRBD1 covers 11 bases. In germline, CDR1 is MDHEN, CDR2 SYDVKM. This CDR3 spans 17 amino acids. V lost 5 bases, J lost 6 bases, and 12 bases stayed unmatched. Written as DNA, the CDR3 is TGTGCCAGCAGTGTTCACGCCGGGACAGGGGGGACTCAGCCCCAGCATTTT. It is translated as CASSVHAGTGGTQPQHF.

The chain couples TRBV11-2 to TRBJ2-2; possibly TRBD1 or TRBD2 for D (5 bases each). Germline assignment: CDR1 SGHAT and CDR2 FQNNGV. The length of the CDR3 is 16 residues. Trimming stripped 5 bases from V and 5 bases from J, with 18 bases between. CDR3 in amino acids: CASSPGTLASTGELFF. The CDR3 DNA reads as TGTGCCAGCAGCCCCGGGACCTTAGCCTCTACCGGGGAGCTGTTTTTT.

The CDR3 nucleotides are TGTGCCATCAGCGACCTGGTTGTAATTCCCGGGGAGCTGTTTTTT. Its translation is CAISDLVVIPGELFF. This sequence joins TRBV10-3 and TRBJ2-2; no firm D call. The CDR3 totals 15 residues. V was shortened by 6 bases and J by 6 bases, with 17 bases between the two germline ends. Germline CDR1 and CDR2: ENHRY and SYGVKD.

V usage is TRBV3-1 (or the pseudogene TRBV3-2) and J usage is TRBJ2-3; TRBD2 agrees at 7 bases. Germline trimming cut 3 bases from V and 3 bases from J; bases unmatched to any gene: 9. The CDR3 consists of 16 residues. Germline values: CDR1 LGHDT, CDR2 YNNKEL (reference sequence). This chain's CDR3 is CASSHYGGIITDTQYF. CDR3 DNA: TGTGCCAGCAGCCATTACGGGGGGATCATAACAGATACGCAGTATTTT.

The chain recombines TRBV10-3 with TRBJ1-5, with 9 bases matching TRBD1. From germline, CDR1 is ENHRY and CDR2 SYGVKD. The junction had 5 bases not matched to a gene; V was cut back by 8 bases and J by 6 bases. The CDR3 is 13 amino acids. CDR3 in DNA: TGTGCCATCGGGGACAGGGAGGGTCAGCCCCAGCATTTT. The encoded protein is CAIGDREGQPQHF.

The chain is built from TRBV24-1 and TRBJ2-7, with D tentatively TRBD2 (6 bases). The ends were cut back, 5 bases at V and 7 bases at J, with 14 bases in the middle. Germline values: CDR1 KGHDR, CDR2 SFDVKD. CDR3 size: 13 residues. Here the CDR3 DNA reads TGTGCCACCAGTGGGGGCCTGCGGGAAGAGCAGTACTTC. Protein: CATSGGLREEQYF.